This T cell receptor beta chain was sequenced in a study of cytomegalovirus exposure and HLA in healthy donors. Regarding the study as a whole: According to the study, roughly 160 TCR beta chains were cytomegalovirus-associated. Later work showed greater clonal expansion in HLA-associated TCR beta chains than in equally common others. In a later analysis, TCR beta V- and J-gene trimming showed a link to a missense DCLRE1C variant.

13 Jbeta primers and 60 Vbeta primers were used for the PCR. Some clones are missing from TCRdb's copy, which holds only in-frame ones; the method was immunoSEQ multiplex PCR. In the table there are 60,000 to 70,000 clones, approximately 74% of which are singletons. The CDR3 is 13 residues long. V was cut by 2 bases and J by 3 bases, with 10 bases left in between. CDR1 and CDR2 (germline): GTSNPN, SVGIG (reference sequence). Concerning this clone: The target antigen is unknown.

Sequencing was performed on PBMCs. The clonotype comes from a man aged 35-49 years in good health and CMV-seropositive. The chain recombines TRBV30 with TRBJ1-1, with D possibly TRBD1 on 5 matching bases. In nucleotides, the CDR3 is TGTGCCTGGAGTCCAGGGACTGACACTGAAGCTTTCTTT. Protein: CAWSPGTDTEAFF.